The 10 T cell receptor beta chains below come from one sample, sequenced in a study of vaccination effects on CD4 cells after COVID-19. Sequencing was preceded by expansion of antigen-specific CD4+ T cells with viral peptide pools in the ViraFEST assay. Upon completion of 10 days in culture, CD4+ T cells were isolated. Profiling relied on immunoSEQ multiplex PCR, and the TCRdb table lists in-frame clones only, not all of them. The table has about 79,000 clones, about 70% seen once. Antigens for these TCRs are unknown. Sequencing used CD4+ T cells from PBMCs cultured with HCoV-229E spike peptides, obtained before COVID-19 vaccination. These receptors were obtained from a human donor who received a COVID-19 vaccine.

The table lists this clone with a count of one. The chain carries TRBV3-1 (or the pseudogene TRBV3-2) and TRBJ2-5; 8 bases align to TRBD2. The germline V gene has CDR1 LGHDT and CDR2 YNNKEL (reference sequence). V lost 0 bases and J lost 5; bases outside the gene matches: 14. The CDR3 length is 18 residues. The CDR3, as DNA: TGTGCCAGCAGCCAAGAATTTTTGCTAAGCGGGGGTAGGGAGACCCAGTACTTC. It encodes CASSQEFLLSGGRETQYF.

This rearrangement joins TRBV10-3 to TRBJ1-5; D is unclear. V was clipped by 0 bases and J by 5 bases, with 2 bases between them. Germline CDR1 reads ENHRY; CDR2 reads SYGVKD. The CDR3 length is 12 residues. The CDR3 coding sequence is TGTGCCATCAGTGAGTCGGATCAGCCCCAGCATTTT. Translated: CAISESDQPQHF.

The chain uses TRBV28 and TRBJ1-2; D is possibly TRBD1 (6 bases). V was cut by 6 bases and J by 6 bases, with 11 bases left in between. This CDR3 has 12 amino acids. Germline values: CDR1 MDHEN, CDR2 SYDVKM. CDR3 sequence: CASREQGNGYTF. In DNA form, the CDR3 reads TGTGCCAGCAGGGAACAGGGAAATGGCTACACCTTC.

The chain combines TRBV19 with TRBJ1-5, with 7 positions matching TRBD1. Germline assignment: CDR1 LNHDA and CDR2 SQIVND (reference sequence). V trimming: 8 bases; J trimming: 2 bases; junction bases outside the gene matches: 6. This CDR3 has 14 amino acids. The CDR3 sequence is CASERQGGNQPQHF. As DNA, the CDR3 is TGTGCCAGTGAAAGACAGGGAGGCAATCAGCCCCAGCATTTT.

This clone was found many times. The J gene is TRBJ2-2, the V gene TRBV18; D is ambiguous. Germline CDR1 reads KGHSH; CDR2 reads LQKENI. With 1 base removed from V and 7 bases from J, the gap between germline ends came to 10 bases. The CDR3 is 14 residues long. The DNA for the CDR3 is TGTGCCAGCTCACCACGGACCCTCGACGGGGAGCTGTTTTTT. Translated: CASSPRTLDGELFF.

The chain couples TRBV25-1 to TRBJ1-2, with 10 bases matching TRBD1. Per the germline V gene, CDR1 is MGHDK and CDR2 is SYGVNS. The junction had 6 bases not matched to a gene; V was cut back by 3 bases and J by 5 bases. This CDR3 is built from 15 residues. CDR3 sequence reads: CASSDPQGQGYGYTF. The CDR3 DNA reads as TGTGCCAGCAGTGACCCTCAGGGACAGGGGTATGGCTACACCTTC.

The V call is TRBV27, the J call TRBJ1-3, with D hard to call. Trimming stripped 7 bases from V and 0 bases from J, with 7 bases between. Germline V CDR1 and CDR2: MNHEY, SMNVEV (reference sequence). The CDR3 is 13 residues long. In DNA form, the CDR3 reads TGTGCCAGCAAGCGAACCTCTGGAAACACCATATATTTT. As protein: CASKRTSGNTIYF.

The DNA of the CDR3 is TGTGCCTGGAGTGTACCAGGGAACACTGAAGCTTTCTTT. This sequence encodes CAWSVPGNTEAFF. The chain carries TRBV30 and TRBJ1-1; no clear D. Germline V gene lookup returns CDR1 GTSNPN and CDR2 SVGIG (reference sequence). V was clipped by 0 bases and J by 1 base, with 6 bases between them. The CDR3 length is 13 residues.

The V gene is TRBV5-4, the J gene TRBJ1-1, with a weak D call TRBD1 (5 bases). Trimming took off 0 bases at V and 0 bases at J, with 18 bases between the two ends. The CDR3 totals 18 residues. Germline V gene lookup returns CDR1 SGHNT and CDR2 YYREEE (reference sequence). The CDR3 sequence: CASSLGGSSGIMNTEAFF. CDR3 coding DNA: TGTGCCAGCAGCTTGGGAGGATCCTCAGGGATAATGAACACTGAAGCTTTCTTT.

In this sample, this clone turned up a few times. The rearrangement uses TRBV18 and TRBJ2-1; D might be TRBD2 (6 bases). Germline V CDR1 and CDR2: KGHSH, LQKENI. The germline V and J ends were trimmed by 5 bases and 9 bases, with 14 bases remaining between them. This CDR3 contains 13 residues. Here the CDR3 reads CASSAGTTGEQFF. CDR3 DNA sequence: TGTGCCAGCTCAGCGGGGACCACCGGTGAGCAGTTCTTC.